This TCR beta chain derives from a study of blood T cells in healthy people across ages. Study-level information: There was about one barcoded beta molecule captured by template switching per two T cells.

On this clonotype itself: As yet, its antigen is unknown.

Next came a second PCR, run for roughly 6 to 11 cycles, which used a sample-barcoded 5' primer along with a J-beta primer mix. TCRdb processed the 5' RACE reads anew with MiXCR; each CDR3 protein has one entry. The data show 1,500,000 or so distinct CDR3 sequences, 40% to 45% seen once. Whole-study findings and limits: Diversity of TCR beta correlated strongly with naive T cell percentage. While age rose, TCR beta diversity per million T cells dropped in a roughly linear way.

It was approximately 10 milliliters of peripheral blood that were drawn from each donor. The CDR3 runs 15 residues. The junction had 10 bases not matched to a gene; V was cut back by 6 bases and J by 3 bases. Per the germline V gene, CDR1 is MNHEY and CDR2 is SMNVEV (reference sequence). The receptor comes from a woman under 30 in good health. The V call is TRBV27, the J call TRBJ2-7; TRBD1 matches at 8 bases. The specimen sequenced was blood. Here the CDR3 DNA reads TGTGCCAGCAGCCACGGCGGACAGGGAGTCTACGAGCAGTACTTC. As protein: CASSHGGQGVYEQYF.